This TCR beta chain was sequenced for a study of early T cells in non-severe SARS-CoV-2 infection. The wider study: Whole-blood bulk RNA, unsorted, was sequenced, and chains were unpaired.

Individually, cDNA molecules had unique molecular identifiers attached to them. MiXCR, applied by TCRdb to the 5' RACE reads, yields one record per CDR3 protein. The data show tens of thousands of distinct CDR3 sequences, more than 8% seen once. CDR1 SNHLY and CDR2 FYNNEI come from the germline V gene. This CDR3 is built from 14 residues. V shed 7 bases, J shed 5 bases, and the junction held 7 bases outside the gene matches. Study-wide points: VDJdb matches were skewed toward anti-spike CD8 T cell responses.

Comment on this clonotype: Its antigen is still unknown.

The chain has TRBV2 and TRBJ2-4; 8 positions agree with TRBD1. This clonotype was sampled from an adult who was a healthcare worker with PCR-confirmed SARS-CoV-2 infection or an uninfected control (not recorded which). Sample: whole blood. CDR3 in DNA: TGTGCCAGCACTACCGGACAGGGAGAAAACATTCAGTACTTC. Encoded protein: CASTTGQGENIQYF.